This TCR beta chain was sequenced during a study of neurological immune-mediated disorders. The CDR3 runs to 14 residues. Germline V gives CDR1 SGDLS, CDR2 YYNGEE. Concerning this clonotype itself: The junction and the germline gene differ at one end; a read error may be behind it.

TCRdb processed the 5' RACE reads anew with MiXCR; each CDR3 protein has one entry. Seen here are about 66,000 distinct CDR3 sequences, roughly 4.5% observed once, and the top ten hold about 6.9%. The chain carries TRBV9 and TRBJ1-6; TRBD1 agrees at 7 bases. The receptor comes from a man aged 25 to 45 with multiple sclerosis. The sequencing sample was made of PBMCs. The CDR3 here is CASSATGKDSPLNF. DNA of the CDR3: TGTGCCAGCAGCGCGACAGGGAAAGATTCACCCCTCAACTTT.